This TCR beta chain was profiled in a study of blood T cells in healthy people across ages. Whole-study results and caveats: Researchers judged that diversity estimates from one million T cells fell short of true values. While age rose, TCR beta diversity per million T cells dropped in a roughly linear way.

This clonotype came up once. Its antigen is as yet unknown. For the second PCR, which ran for 7 to 11 cycles, a sample-barcoded 5' primer and a J-beta primer mix were used. TCRdb used MiXCR to reprocess the 5' RACE reads, holding one entry per CDR3 protein. The profile shows approximately 800,000 distinct CDR3 sequences, 60% to 80% of them singletons. The source material was blood. The clonotype comes from a man aged 30 to 45 in good health.

CDR3 coding DNA: TGTGCCAGCAGCGTAGAACTAGCGGGGGCCGCCTACGAGCAGTACTTC. Its translation: CASSVELAGAAYEQYF. The genes are TRBV9 and TRBJ2-7; 11 nucleotides match TRBD2. The germline V gene has CDR1 SGDLS and CDR2 YYNGEE. V lost 0 bases to trimming and J lost 2 bases; unmatched junction nucleotides: 4. This CDR3 spans 16 amino acids.